This T cell receptor beta chain was captured by sequencing in a study of CD8+CD57+ T cells in acquired aplastic anemia (dated 2018 in TCRdb). General notes on the study: On average, sorted CD4+ and CD8+ cells yielded around 3.5 ug of extracted DNA, with a range of about 0.17 to 27.4 ug. An average of approximately 10 million reads for CD4+ cells and 12 million or so reads for CD8+ cells was obtained from healthy donor samples. The full study reports these points: Patients and healthy controls showed no significant difference in CD8+ Simpson's diversity (P=0.060). Although 25 to 30 CD8+ CDR3 sequences were shared by patients and controls, these sequences appeared highly expressed in patients and within the immunodominant clones of patients.

TCR repertoires of sorted CD4+ and CD8+ blood T cells from severe aplastic anemia patients and healthy subjects were deep-sequenced in the study. Ficoll-Paque density gradient centrifugation was used to isolate peripheral blood mononuclear cells. Before DNA extraction, CD4+ and CD8+ T cells were sorted with FACS or magnetic beads. Trimming removed 6 bases from V and 3 bases from J, leaving 5 bases between the germline ends. CDR1 LGHNT and CDR2 FRNRAP were looked up in the germline V gene. From the cysteine through the phenylalanine, the CDR3 covers 12 amino acids. Just CDR3 DNA is preserved here, 36 bases in frame from base 1. This clonotype was picked up a small number of times. The clone's antigen remains unknown. It has no much larger one-base neighbor in the sample; base qualities were not kept. Genomic DNA was used as template for profiling of TCR beta VDJ combinations and CDR3 sequences. An Illumina HiSeq 2000 was the platform used for TCR repertoire sequencing. Regarding the original processing steps: Repertoires were assessed using TRBV/TRBJ rearrangement plots, CDR3 size and DJ length profiles, and Simpson's diversity index. The immunodominant clone was defined as the most abundant DNA sequence in deep sequencing data. CDR3 amino acid sequences were checked for sharing across subjects and were also compared against the VDJdb database and published repertoires. TCRdb applied fastp at Q25 and MiXCR to the public reads, then kept only in-frame beta chains. A single entry per CDR3 protein holds the most common genes and DNA from its merged rows. None of the V and J calls come from the authors' own analysis; TCRdb made them. This sample comprises about 81,000 distinct CDR3 sequences, less than 60% of them detected only once. The ten biggest clones cover about 66% of the sample.

The V and J segments used are TRBV12-5 and TRBJ2-2, with the D segment identity uncertain. The clonotype originates from a human donor in good health, serving as a control. The sequenced sample was sorted CD4+, CD8+, or CD8+CD57+ T cells (not recorded which) from PBMCs. The CDR3 region reads CASGQYTGELFF. The nucleotide sequence reads as follows: TGTGCTAGTGGACAGTACACCGGGGAGCTGTTTTTT.